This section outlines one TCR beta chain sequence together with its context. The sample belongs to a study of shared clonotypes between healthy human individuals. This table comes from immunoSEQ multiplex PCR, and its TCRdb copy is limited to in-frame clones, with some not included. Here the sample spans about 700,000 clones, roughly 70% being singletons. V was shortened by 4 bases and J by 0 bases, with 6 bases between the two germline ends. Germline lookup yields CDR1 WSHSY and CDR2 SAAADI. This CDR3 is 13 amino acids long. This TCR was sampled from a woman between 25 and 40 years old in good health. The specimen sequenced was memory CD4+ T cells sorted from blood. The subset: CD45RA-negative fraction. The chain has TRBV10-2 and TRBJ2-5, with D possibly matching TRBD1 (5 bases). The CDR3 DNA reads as TGCGCCAGCAGTGCGACAGACCAAGAGACCCAGTACTTC. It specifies CASSATDQETQYF.